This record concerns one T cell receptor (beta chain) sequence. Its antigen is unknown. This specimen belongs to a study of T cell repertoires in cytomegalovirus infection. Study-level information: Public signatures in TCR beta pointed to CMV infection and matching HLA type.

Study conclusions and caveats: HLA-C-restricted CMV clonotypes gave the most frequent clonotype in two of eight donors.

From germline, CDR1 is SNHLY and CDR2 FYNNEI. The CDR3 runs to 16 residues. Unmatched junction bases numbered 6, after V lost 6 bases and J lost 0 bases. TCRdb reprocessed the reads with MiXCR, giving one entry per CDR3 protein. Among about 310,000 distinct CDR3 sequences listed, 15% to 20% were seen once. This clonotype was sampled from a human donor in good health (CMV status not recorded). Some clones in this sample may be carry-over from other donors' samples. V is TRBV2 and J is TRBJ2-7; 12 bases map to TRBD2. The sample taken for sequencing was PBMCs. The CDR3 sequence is CASSAGLAGNSYEQYF. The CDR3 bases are TGTGCCAGCAGCGCTGGACTAGCGGGGAACTCCTACGAGCAGTACTTC.